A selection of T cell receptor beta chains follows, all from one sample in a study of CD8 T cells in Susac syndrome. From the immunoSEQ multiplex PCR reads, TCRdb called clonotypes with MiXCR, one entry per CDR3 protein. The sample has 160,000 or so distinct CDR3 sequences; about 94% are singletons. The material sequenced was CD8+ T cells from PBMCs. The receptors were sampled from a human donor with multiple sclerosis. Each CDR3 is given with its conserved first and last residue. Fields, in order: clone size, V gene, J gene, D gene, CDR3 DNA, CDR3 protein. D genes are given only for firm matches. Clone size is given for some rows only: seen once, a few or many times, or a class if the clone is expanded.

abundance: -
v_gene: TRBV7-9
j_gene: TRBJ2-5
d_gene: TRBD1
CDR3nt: TGTGCCAGCAGCCCCACAGGGGAAGAGACCCAGTACTTC
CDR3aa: CASSPTGEETQYF

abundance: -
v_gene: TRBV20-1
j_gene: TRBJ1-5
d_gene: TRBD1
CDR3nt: TGCAGTGCCCCACAGGGGGGGAATAGCAATCAGCCCCAGCATTTT
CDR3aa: CSAPQGGNSNQPQHF

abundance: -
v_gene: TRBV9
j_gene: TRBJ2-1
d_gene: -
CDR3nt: TGTGCCAGCAGCAGACCAGACCTAGAGCCCGAGCAGTTCTTC
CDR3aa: CASSRPDLEPEQFF

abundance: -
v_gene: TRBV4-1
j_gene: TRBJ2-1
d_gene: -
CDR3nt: TGCGCCAGCAGCCAAGACACCCTTCTCGAGCAGTTCTTC
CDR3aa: CASSQDTLLEQFF

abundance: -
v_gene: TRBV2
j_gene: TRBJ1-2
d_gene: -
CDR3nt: TGTGCCAGCGGCCCCGGGACAAATTATGGCTACACCTTC
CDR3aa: CASGPGTNYGYTF

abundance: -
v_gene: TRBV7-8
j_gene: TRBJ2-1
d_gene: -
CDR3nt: TGTGCCAGCAGCTTAATCAAGTCCGCCAACTACAATGAGCAGTTCTTC
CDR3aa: CASSLIKSANYNEQFF

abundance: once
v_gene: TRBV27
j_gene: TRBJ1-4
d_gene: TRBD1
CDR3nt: TGTGCCAGCAGCCCTACAGGGGCCAATGAAAAACTGTTTTTT
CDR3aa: CASSPTGANEKLFF

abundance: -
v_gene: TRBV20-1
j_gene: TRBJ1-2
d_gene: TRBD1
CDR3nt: TGCAGTGCGACCCGGACAGGGAGTAATGGCTACACCTTC
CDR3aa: CSATRTGSNGYTF

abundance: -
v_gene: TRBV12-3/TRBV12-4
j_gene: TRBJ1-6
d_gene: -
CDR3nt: TGTGCCAGCAGCCGCGGGGCCTGGGATTCACCCCTCCACTTT
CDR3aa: CASSRGAWDSPLHF

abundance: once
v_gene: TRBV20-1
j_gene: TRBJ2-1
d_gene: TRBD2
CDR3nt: TGCAGTGCTAGGGGAGGGACCCCCGGTTCCCTCTACTACAATGAGCAGTTCTTC
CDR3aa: CSARGGTPGSLYYNEQFF

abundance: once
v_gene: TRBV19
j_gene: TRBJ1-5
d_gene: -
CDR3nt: TGTGCCAGTAGTGCGGCGGGAGGATATAGCAATCAGCCCCAGCATTTT
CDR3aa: CASSAAGGYSNQPQHF

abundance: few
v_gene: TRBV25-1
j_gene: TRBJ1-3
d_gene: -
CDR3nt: TGTGCCAGCAGTGACAGCTCTGGAAACACCATATATTTT
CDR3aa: CASSDSSGNTIYF

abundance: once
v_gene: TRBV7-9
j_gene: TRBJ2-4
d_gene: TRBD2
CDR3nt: TGTGCCAGCAGCTTAGGAGGACTAGCGTCTGACATTCAGTACTTC
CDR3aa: CASSLGGLASDIQYF

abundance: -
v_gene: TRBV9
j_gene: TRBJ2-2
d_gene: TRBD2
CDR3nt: TGTGCCAGCAGCGAAAAGCGGGGCGAGGACACCGGGGAGCTGTTTTTT
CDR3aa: CASSEKRGEDTGELFF

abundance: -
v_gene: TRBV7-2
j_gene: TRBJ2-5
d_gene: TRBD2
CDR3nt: TGTGCCAGCAGCCAAGGACTAGCGGGGGGGGAAGAGACCCAGTACTTC
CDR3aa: CASSQGLAGGEETQYF

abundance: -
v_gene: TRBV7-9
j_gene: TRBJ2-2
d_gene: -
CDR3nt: TGTGCCGGCAACACCGGGGAGCTGTTTTTT
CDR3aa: CAGNTGELFF

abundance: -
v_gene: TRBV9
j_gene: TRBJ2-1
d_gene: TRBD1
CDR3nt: TGTGCCAGCAGCGTATCAGGGACAGGTTTCTACAATGAGCAGTTCTTC
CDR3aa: CASSVSGTGFYNEQFF

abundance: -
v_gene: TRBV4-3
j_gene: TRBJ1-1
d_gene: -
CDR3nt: TGCGCCAGCAGCCAAGAAAGGGTCACTGAAGCTTTCTTT
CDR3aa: CASSQERVTEAFF

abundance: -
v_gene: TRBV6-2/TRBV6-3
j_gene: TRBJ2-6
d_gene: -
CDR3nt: TGTGCCAGCAGGACAGACGGGGCCAACGTCCTGACTTTC
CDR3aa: CASRTDGANVLTF

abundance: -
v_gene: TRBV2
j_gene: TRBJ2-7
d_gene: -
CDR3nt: TGTGCCAGCAGGGGGACGGCCCACGAGCAGTGCTTC
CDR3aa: CASRGTAHEQCF

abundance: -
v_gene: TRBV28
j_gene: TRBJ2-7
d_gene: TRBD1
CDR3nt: TGTGCCAGCAGTCCCGGACAGGCCTCTTACGAGCAGTACTTC
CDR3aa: CASSPGQASYEQYF

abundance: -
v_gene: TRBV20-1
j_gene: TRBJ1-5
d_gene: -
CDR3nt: TGCAGTGCTAGAGATCGGGACCTTAGCAATCAGCCCCAGCATTTT
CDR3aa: CSARDRDLSNQPQHF

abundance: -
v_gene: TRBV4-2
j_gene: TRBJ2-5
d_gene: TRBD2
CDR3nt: TGTGCCAGCAGCCCAGAGGGGCGCAGCGGGGGGGCTGAGACCCAGTACTTC
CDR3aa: CASSPEGRSGGAETQYF

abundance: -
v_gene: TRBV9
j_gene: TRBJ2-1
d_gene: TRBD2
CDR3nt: TGTGCCAGCAGCAGGAGGACTAGCGGGGTAAATGAGCAGTTCTTC
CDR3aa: CASSRRTSGVNEQFF

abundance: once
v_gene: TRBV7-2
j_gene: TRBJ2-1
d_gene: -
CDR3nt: TGTGCCAGCAGGCAGGGGAGGGGCAGGGGTGACAATGAGCAGTTCTTC
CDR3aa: CASRQGRGRGDNEQFF

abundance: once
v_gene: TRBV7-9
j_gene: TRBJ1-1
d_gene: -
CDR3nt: TGTGCCGGGGCGGTAACTGAAGCTTTCTTT
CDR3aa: CAGAVTEAFF

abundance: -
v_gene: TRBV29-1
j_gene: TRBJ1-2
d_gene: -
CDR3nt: TGCAGCGTTGTACAGGGAGGAACGTACACCTTC
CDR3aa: CSVVQGGTYTF

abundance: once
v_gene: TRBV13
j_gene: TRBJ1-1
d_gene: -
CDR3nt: TGTGCCAGCAGACCAACAGGGAACACTGAAGCTTTCTTT
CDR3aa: CASRPTGNTEAFF

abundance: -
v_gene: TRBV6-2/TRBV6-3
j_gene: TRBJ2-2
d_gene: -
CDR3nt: TGTGCCAGCAGTTATAACAGGGGAGGCACCGGGGAGCTGTTTTTT
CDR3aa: CASSYNRGGTGELFF

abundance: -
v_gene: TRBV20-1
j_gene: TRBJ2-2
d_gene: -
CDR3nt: TGCAGTGCTAGAGATCAAAGGGGGTCGGGAACCGGGGAGCTGTTTTTT
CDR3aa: CSARDQRGSGTGELFF

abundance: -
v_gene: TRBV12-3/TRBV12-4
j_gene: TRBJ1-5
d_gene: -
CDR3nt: TGTGCCAGCAGTTTGACTCTGGAGAATCAGCCCCAGCATTTT
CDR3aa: CASSLTLENQPQHF

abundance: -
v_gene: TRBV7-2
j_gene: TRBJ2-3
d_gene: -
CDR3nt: TGTGCCAGCAGCGCCCGTCGCAGGGGGGCAGATACGCAGTATTTT
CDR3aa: CASSARRRGADTQYF

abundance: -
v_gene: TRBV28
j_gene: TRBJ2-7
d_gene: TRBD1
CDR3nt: TGTGCCAGCAGAGAGACAGGGACCTACGAGCAGTACTTC
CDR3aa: CASRETGTYEQYF

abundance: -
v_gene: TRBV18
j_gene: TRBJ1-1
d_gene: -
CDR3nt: TGTGCCAGCTCACCACGGTGGATGAGGTTGAACACTGAAGCTTTCTTT
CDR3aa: CASSPRWMRLNTEAFF

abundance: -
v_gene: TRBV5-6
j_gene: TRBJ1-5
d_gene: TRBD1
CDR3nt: TGTGCCAGCAGCTTGGGTGGGACAGGGATCCGGCATTTT
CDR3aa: CASSLGGTGIRHF

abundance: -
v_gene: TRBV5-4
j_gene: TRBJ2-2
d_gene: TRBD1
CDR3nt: TGTGCCAGCAGCCACCAGCAGGGGGTCGCCACCGGGGAGCTGTTTTTT
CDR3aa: CASSHQQGVATGELFF

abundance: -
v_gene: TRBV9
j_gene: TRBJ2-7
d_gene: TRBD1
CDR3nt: TGTGCCAGCAGCGTAGGACAGGGGAGAGGATACGAGCAGTACTTC
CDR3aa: CASSVGQGRGYEQYF

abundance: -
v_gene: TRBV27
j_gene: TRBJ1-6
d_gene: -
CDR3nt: TGTGCCAGCAGTTTCTATAATTCACCCCTCCACTTT
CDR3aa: CASSFYNSPLHF

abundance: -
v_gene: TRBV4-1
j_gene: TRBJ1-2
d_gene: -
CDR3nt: TGCGCCAGCAGCCAAGAATCAGCGGGACGGACTTATGGCTACACCTTC
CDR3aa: CASSQESAGRTYGYTF

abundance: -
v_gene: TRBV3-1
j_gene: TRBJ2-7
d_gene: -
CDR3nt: TGTGCCAGCAGGACAGGAGACTCCTACGAGCAGTACTTC
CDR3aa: CASRTGDSYEQYF

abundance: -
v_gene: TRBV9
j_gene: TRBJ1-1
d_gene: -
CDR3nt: TGTGCCAGCAGCGTAGAAGGTTCTTCCAACGCTTTCTTT
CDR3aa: CASSVEGSSNAFF

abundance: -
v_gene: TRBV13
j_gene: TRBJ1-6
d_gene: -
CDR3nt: TGTGCCAGCAGCTTAGACCAGGGAAGTAGTTCACCCCTCCACTTT
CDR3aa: CASSLDQGSSSPLHF

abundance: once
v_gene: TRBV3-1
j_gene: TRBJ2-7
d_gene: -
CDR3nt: TGTGCCAGCAGCCAACGGACCGCAACGCTGTACGAGCAGTACTTC
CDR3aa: CASSQRTATLYEQYF

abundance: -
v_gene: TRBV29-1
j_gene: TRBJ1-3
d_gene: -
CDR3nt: TGCAGCGTTGAACAGCGTGACTCTGGAAACACCATATATTTT
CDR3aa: CSVEQRDSGNTIYF

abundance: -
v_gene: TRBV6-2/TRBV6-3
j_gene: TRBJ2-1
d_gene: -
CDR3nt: TGTGCCAGCAGTTACCTAACCCTCGCAGGGGAGCAGTTCTTC
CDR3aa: CASSYLTLAGEQFF

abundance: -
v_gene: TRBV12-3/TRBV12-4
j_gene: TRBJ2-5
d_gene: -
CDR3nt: TGTGCCAGCAGGGGGGAGGGACAGGTAGGCGGTGAGACCCAGTACTTC
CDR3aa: CASRGEGQVGGETQYF

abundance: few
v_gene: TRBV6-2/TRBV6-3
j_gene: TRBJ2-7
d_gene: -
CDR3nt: TGTGCCAGCGGGGGCTCCTACGAGCAGTACTTC
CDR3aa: CASGGSYEQYF

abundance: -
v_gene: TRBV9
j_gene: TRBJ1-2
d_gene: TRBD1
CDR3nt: TGTGCCAGCAGCTCCTCCGGGACAGGTCGCTATGGCTACACCTTC
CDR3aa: CASSSSGTGRYGYTF

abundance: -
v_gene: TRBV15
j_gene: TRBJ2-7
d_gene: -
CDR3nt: TGTGCCACCAGCCCAGCCGGGGGTTTCCACGAGCAGTACTTC
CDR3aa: CATSPAGGFHEQYF

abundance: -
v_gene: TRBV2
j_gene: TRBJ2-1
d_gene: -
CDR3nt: TGTGCCAGCAGGCTCCAGGGGCGCGGCAATGAGCAGTTCTTC
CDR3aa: CASRLQGRGNEQFF

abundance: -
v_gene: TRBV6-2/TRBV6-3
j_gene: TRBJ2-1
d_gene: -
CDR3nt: TGTGCCAGCGGACGGGGCCTGCTCTACAATGAGCAGTTCTTC
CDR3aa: CASGRGLLYNEQFF

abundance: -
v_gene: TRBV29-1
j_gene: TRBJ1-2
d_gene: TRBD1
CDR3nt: TGCAGCGTTGGGGGCGGGACAGGGATCGCTAACTATGGCTACACCTTC
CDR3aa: CSVGGGTGIANYGYTF

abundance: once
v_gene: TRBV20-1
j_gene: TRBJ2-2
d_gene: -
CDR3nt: TGCAGTGCTAGAAATAGGCCGGGCACCGGGGAGCTGTTTTTT
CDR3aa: CSARNRPGTGELFF

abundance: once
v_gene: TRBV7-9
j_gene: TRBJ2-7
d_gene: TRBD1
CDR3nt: TGTGCCAGCAGTCGAACAGGGGAAGAGCAGTACTTC
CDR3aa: CASSRTGEEQYF